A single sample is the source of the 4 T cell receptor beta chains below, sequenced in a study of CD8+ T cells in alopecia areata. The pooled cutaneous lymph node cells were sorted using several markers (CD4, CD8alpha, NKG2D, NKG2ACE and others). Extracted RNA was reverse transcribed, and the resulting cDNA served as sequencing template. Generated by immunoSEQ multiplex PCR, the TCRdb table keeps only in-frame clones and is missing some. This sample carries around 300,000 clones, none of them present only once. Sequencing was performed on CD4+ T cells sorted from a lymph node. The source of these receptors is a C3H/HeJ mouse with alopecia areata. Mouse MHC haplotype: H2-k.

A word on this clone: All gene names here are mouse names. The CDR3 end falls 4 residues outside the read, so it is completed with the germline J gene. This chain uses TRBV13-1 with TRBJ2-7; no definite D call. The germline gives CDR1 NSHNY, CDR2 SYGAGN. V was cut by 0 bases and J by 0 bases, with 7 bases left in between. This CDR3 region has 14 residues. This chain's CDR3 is CASSDATVSYEQYF. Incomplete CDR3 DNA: TGTGCCAGCAGTGATGCAACAGTCTCCTAT.

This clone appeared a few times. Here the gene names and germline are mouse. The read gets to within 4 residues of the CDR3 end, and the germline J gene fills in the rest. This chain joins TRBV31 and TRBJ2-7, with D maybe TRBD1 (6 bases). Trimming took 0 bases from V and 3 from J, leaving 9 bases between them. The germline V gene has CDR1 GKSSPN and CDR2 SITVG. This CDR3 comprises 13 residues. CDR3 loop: CAWSLARGYEQYF. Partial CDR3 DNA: TGTGCCTGGAGTCTAGCCAGGGGCTAT.

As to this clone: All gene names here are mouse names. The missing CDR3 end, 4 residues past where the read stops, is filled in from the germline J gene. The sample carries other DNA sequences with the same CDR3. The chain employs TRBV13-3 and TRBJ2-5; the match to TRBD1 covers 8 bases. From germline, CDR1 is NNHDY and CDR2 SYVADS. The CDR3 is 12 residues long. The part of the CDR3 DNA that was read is TGTGCCAGCAGTTGGACAGGGGAC. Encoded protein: CASSWTGD. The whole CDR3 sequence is CASSWTGDTQYF.

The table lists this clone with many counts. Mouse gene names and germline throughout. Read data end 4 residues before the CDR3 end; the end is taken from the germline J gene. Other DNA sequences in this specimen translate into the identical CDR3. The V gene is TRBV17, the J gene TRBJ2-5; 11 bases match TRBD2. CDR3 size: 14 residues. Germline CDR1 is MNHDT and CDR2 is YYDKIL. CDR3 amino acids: CASSSGLGGDTQYF. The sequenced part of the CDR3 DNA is TGTGCTAGCAGTAGTGGACTGGGGGGAGAC.